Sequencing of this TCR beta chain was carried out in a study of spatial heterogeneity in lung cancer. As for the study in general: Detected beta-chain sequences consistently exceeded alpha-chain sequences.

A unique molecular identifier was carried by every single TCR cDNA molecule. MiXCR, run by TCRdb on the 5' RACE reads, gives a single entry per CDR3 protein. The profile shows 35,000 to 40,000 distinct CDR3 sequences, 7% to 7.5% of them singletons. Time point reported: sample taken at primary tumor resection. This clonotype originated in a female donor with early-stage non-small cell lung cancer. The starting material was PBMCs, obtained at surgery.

CDR3 nucleotide sequence: TGTGCCAGCGCGACTAGCGGGGCTCTCCAAGAGACCCAGTACTTC. Its translation is CASATSGALQETQYF. The chain employs TRBV16 and TRBJ2-5, with 11 bases lining up with TRBD2. Germline CDR1 reads KGHSY; CDR2 reads FQNENV. V shed 8 bases and J 1 base; nucleotides not matched to a gene: 6. The CDR3 contains 15 residues.